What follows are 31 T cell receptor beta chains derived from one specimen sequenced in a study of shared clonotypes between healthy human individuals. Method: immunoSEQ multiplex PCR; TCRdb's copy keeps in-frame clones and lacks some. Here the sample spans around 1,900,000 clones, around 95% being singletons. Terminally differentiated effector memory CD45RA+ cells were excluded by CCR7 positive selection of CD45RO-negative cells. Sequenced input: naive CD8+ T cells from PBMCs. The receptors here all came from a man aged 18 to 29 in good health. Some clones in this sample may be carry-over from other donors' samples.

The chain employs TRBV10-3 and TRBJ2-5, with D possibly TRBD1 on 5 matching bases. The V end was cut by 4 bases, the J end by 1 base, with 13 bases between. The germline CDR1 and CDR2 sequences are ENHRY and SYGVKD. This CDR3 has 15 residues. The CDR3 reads CAISVLRQGQETQYF. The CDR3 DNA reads TGTGCCATCAGTGTGTTGAGGCAGGGCCAAGAGACCCAGTACTTC.

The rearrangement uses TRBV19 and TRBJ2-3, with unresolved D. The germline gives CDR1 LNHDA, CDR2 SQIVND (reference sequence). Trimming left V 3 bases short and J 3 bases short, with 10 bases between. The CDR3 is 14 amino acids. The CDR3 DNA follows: TGTGCCAGTAGTATGGGGTCATGGACAGATACGCAGTATTTT. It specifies CASSMGSWTDTQYF. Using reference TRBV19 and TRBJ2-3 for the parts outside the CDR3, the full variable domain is DGGITQSPKYLFRKEGQNVTLSCEQNLNHDAMYWYRQDPGQGLRLIYYSQIVNDFQKGDIAEGYSVSREKKESFPLTVTSAQKNPTAFYLCASSMGSWTDTQYFGPGTRLTVL.

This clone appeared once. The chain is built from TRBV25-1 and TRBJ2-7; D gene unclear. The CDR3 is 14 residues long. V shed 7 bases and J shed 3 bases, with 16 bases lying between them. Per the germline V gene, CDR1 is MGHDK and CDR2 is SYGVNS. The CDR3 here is CASTHGNTIYEQYF. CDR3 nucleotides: TGTGCCAGCACCCACGGCAACACCATCTACGAGCAGTACTTC.

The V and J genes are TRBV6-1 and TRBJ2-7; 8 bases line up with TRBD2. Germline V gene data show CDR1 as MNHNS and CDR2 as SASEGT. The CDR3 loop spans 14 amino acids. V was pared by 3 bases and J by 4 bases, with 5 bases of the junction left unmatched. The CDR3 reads CASSESGSGYEQYF. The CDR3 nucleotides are TGTGCCAGCAGTGAGAGCGGGAGTGGATACGAGCAGTACTTC.

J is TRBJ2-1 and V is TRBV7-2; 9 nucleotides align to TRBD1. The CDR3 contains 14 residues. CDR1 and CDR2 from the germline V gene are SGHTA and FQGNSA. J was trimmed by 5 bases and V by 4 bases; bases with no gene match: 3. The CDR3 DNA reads TGTGCCAGCAGCTGGGGGACAGGGAACAATGAGCAGTTCTTC. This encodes CASSWGTGNNEQFF. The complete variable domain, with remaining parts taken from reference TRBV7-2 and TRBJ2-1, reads GAGVSQSPSNKVTEKGKDVELRCDPISGHTALYWYRQSLGQGLEFLIYFQGNSAPDKSGLPSDRFSAERTGGSVSTLTIQRTQQEDSAVYLCASSWGTGNNEQFFGPGTRLTVL.

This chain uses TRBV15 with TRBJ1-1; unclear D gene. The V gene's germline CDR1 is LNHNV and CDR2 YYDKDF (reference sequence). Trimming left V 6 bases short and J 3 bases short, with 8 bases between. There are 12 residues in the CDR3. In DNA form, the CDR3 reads TGTGCCACCAGACAGTGGGACACTGAAGCTTTCTTT. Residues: CATRQWDTEAFF.

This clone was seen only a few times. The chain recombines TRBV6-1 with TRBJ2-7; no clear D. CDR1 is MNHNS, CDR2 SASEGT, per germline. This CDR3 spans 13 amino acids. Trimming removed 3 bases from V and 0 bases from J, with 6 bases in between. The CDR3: CASSEGYSYEQYF. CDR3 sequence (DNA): TGTGCCAGCAGTGAGGGCTACTCCTACGAGCAGTACTTC.

The CDR3 region has the DNA TGTGCCAGCGGTCAAGGACCAAGTCTCGTCAGGGCTGGCTACACCTTC. It codes for CASGQGPSLVRAGYTF. V usage is TRBV28 and J usage is TRBJ1-2, with a tentative D call TRBD1 (5 bases). V dropped 8 bases and J dropped 7 bases, with 26 bases sitting between them. The germline gives CDR1 MDHEN, CDR2 SYDVKM. This CDR3 is built from 16 residues.

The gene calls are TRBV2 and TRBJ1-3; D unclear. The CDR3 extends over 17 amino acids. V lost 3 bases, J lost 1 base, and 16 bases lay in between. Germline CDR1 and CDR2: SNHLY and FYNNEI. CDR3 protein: CASSDATDLISGNTIYF. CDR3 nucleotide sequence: TGTGCCAGCAGTGACGCGACGGATCTAATTTCTGGAAACACCATATATTTT.

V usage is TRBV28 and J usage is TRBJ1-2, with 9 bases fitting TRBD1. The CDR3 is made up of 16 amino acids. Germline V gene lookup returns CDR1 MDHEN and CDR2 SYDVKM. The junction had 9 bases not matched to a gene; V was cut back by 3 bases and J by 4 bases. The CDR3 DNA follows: TGTGCCAGCAGTTTTTCGGACAGGGGTGGGGCCTATGGCTACACCTTC. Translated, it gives CASSFSDRGGAYGYTF.

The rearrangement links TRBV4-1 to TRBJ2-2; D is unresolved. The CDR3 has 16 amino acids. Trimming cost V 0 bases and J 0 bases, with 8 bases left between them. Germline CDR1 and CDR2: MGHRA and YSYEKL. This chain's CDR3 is CASSQEAIANTGELFF. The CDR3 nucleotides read TGCGCCAGCAGCCAAGAAGCGATAGCGAACACCGGGGAGCTGTTTTTT.

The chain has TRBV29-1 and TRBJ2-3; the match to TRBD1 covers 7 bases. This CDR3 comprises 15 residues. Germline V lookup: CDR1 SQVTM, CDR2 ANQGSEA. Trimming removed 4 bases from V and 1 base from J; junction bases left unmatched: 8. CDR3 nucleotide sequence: TGCAGCGTTGTAGAGACAGGGTGGGGCACAGATACGCAGTATTTT. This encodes CSVVETGWGTDTQYF.

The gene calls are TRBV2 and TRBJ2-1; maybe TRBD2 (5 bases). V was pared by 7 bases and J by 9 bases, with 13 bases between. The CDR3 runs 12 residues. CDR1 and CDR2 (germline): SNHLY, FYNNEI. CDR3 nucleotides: TGTGCCAGCATGCAAGGACTGTCTGAGCAGTTCTTC. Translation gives CASMQGLSEQFF. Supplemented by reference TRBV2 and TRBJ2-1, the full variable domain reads EPEVTQTPSHQVTQMGQEVILRCVPISNHLYFYWYRQILGQKVEFLVSFYNNEISEKSEIFDDQFSVERPDGSNFTLKIRSTKLEDSAMYFCASMQGLSEQFFGPGTRLTVL.

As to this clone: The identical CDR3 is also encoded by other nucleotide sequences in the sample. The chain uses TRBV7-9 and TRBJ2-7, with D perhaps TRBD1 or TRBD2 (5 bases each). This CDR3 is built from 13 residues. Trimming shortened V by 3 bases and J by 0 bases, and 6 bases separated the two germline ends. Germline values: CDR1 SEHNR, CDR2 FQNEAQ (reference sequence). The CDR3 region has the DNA TGTGCCAGCAGCTTGGGGGTCTCCTACGAGCAGTACTTC. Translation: CASSLGVSYEQYF.

In DNA, the CDR3 is TGTGCCAGCAGCCCTCACGGGCGGGCTACGCAGTATTTT. Translation: CASSPHGRATQYF. The chain recombines TRBV7-6 with TRBJ2-3; D may be TRBD2 (5 bases). The CDR3 is 13 amino acids. Germline lookup yields CDR1 SGHVS and CDR2 FNYEAQ. Trimming removed 5 bases at V and 8 bases at J, with 14 bases between.

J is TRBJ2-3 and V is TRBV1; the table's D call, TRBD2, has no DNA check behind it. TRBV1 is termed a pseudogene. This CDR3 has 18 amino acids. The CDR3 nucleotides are TGCACCAGCAGTCGATTCCCGGGACTAGCGGGAGGAGCAAAGACGCAGTATTTT. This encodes CTSSRFPGLAGGAKTQYF.

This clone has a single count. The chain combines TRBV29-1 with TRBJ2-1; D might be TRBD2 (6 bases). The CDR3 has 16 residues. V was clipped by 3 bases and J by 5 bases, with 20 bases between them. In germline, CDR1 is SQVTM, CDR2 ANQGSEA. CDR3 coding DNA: TGCAGCGTTGACGGGTTAGGGCGGGAACGGGACAATGAGCAGTTCTTC. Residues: CSVDGLGRERDNEQFF.

Here the CDR3 DNA reads TGTGCCAGTAGTCTCTTACTCAATCAGCCCCAGCATTTT. As protein: CASSLLLNQPQHF. This rearrangement joins TRBV19 to TRBJ1-5; no reliable D call. Between the trimmed V and J ends, which lost 5 bases and 3 bases, there was a span of 8 bases. This CDR3 has 13 amino acids. Germline V gives CDR1 LNHDA, CDR2 SQIVND (reference sequence).

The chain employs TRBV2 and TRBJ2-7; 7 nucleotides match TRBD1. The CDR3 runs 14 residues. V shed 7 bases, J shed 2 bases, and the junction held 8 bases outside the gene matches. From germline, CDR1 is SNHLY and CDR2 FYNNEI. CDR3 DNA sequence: TGTGCCAGCAACCAGAGGGACAGACCCTACGAGCAGTACTTC. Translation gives CASNQRDRPYEQYF.

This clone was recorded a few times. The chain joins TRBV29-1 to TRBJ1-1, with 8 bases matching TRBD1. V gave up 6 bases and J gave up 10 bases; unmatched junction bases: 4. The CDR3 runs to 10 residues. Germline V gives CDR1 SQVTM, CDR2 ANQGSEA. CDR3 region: CSVTGVPAFF. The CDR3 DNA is TGCAGCGTGACAGGGGTGCCAGCTTTCTTT.

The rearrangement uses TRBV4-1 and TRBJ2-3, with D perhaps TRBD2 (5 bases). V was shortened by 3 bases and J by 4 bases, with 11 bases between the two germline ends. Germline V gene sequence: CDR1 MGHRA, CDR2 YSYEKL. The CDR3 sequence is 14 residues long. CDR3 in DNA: TGCGCCAGCAGCCATCTGGCGGGCGCAGATACGCAGTATTTT. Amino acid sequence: CASSHLAGADTQYF.

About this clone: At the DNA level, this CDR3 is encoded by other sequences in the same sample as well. CDR3 DNA sequence: TGCAGCGTGACATCCTACAATGAGCAGTTCTTC. This gives the protein CSVTSYNEQFF. The chain combines TRBV29-1 with TRBJ2-1; D is undetermined. CDR3 length: 11 amino acids. Between the trimmed V and J ends, which lost 6 bases and 1 base, there was a span of 4 bases. CDR1 is SQVTM and CDR2 is ANQGSEA in the germline V gene.

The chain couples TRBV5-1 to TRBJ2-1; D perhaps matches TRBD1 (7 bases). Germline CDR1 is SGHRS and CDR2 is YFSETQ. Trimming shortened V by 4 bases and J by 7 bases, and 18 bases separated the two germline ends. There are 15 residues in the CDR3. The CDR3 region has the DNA TGCGCCAGCAGCAACCGACAGGGAGGACAGAATGAGCAGTTCTTC. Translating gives CASSNRQGGQNEQFF.

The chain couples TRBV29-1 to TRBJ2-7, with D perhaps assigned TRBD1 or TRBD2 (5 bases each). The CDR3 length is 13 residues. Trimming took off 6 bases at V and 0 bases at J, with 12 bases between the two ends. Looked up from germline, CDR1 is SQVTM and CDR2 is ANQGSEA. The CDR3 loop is CSVARDGSYEQYF. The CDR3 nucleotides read TGCAGCGTGGCCCGGGACGGCTCCTACGAGCAGTACTTC.

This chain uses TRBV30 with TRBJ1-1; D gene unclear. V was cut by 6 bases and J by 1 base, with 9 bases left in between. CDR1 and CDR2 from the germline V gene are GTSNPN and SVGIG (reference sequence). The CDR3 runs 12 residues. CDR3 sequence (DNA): TGTGCCTGCTTAAAGGCGAACACTGAAGCTTTCTTT. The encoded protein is CACLKANTEAFF.

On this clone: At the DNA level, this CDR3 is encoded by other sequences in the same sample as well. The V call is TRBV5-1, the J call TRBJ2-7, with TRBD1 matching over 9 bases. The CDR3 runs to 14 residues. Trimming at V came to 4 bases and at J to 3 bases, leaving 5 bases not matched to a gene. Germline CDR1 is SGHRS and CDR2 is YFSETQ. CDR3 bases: TGCGCCAGCAGCCTAAGACAGGGGGTCTACGAGCAGTACTTC. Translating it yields CASSLRQGVYEQYF.

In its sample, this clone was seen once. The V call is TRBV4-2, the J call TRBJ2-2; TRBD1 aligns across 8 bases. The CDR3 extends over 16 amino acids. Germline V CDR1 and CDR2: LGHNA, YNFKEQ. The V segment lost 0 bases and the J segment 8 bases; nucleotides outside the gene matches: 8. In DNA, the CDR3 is TGTGCCAGCAGCCAAGATTTAACAGGGGGTAGTGGGGAGCTGTTTTTT. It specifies CASSQDLTGGSGELFF.

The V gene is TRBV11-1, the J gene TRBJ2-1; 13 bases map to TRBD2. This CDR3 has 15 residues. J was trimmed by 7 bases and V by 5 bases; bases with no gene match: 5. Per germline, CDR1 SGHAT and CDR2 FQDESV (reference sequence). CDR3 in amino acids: CASSQGLAGDNEQFF. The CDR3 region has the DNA TGTGCCAGCAGCCAAGGACTAGCGGGAGATAATGAGCAGTTCTTC.

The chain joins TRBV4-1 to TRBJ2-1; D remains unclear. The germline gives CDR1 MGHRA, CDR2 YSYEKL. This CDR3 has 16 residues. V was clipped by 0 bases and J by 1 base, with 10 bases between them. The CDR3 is CASSQDARLSYNEQFF. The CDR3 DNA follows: TGCGCCAGCAGCCAAGACGCGCGGCTGTCCTACAATGAGCAGTTCTTC.

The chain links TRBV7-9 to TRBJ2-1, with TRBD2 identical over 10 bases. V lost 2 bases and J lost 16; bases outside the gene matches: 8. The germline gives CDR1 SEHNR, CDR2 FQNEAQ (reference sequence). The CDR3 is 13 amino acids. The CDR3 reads CASSLSEREGRFF. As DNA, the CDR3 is TGTGCCAGCAGCTTAAGCGAGCGGGAGGGCCGATTCTTC.

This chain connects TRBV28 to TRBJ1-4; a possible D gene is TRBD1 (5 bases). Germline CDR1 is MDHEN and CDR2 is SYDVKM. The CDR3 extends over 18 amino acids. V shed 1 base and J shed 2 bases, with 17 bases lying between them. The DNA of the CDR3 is TGTGCCAGCAGTTTATTGGGGCGGTGGTCACGGACTAATGAAAAACTGTTTTTT. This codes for CASSLLGRWSRTNEKLFF.